These 25 T cell receptor beta chains originate from one sample sequenced in a study of cytomegalovirus exposure and HLA in healthy donors (dated by TCRdb to between 2016 and 2019). Library method: the immunoSEQ multiplex PCR assay. For the multiplex PCR, a mixture combining 60 forward primers for TCR Vbeta segments and 13 reverse primers for TCR Jbeta segments was used. The source is immuneACCESS, and TCRdb retained only in-frame sequences with V and J called. Part of the clones is not carried over; for the studies checked, unresolved V genes explain less than half of this, and the remainder is unexplained. In all, the sample holds roughly 160,000 clones, and 60% to 80% of those were seen once. Over 11% of the sample is held by the ten biggest clonotypes. Source material: PBMCs. These TCRs come from a man over 45 in good health and CMV-seropositive.

The chain uses TRBV6-5 and TRBJ2-7, with a weak D call TRBD1 (5 bases). The CDR3 spans 14 residues. Trimming cost V 6 bases and J 2 bases, with 14 bases left between them. Germline V gives CDR1 MNHEY, CDR2 SVGAGI. The CDR3 DNA reads TGTGCCAGCAGCCAAGCCTACAGGACCTACGAGCAGTACTTC. As protein: CASSQAYRTYEQYF.

The rearrangement joins TRBV4-3 to TRBJ2-1; unclear D gene. The CDR3 totals 15 residues. Germline CDR1 LGHNA, CDR2 YSLEER. The ends were cut back, 5 bases at V and 4 bases at J, with 15 bases in the middle. The CDR3 is CASSYSPTAYNEQFF. The CDR3 coding sequence is TGCGCCAGCAGCTATTCCCCGACTGCATACAATGAGCAGTTCTTC.

This clone appeared a few times. The CDR3 is CASSQADRGIRYTGELFF. The CDR3 bases are TGTGCCAGCAGCCAGGCCGACAGGGGAATTCGATACACCGGGGAGCTGTTTTTT. This chain links TRBV4-2 with TRBJ2-2; 8 bases agree with TRBD1. Germline V CDR1 and CDR2: LGHNA, YNFKEQ. Unmatched junction bases numbered 12, after V lost 3 bases and J lost 3 bases. CDR3 length: 18 amino acids.

The rearrangement links TRBV11-2 to TRBJ1-6; weak D call: TRBD1 (5 bases). Germline lookup yields CDR1 SGHAT and CDR2 FQNNGV. Trimming left V 5 bases short and J 3 bases short, with 14 bases between. This CDR3 spans 16 amino acids. The CDR3 region is CASSGGGVNYNSPLHF. The CDR3 bases are TGTGCCAGCAGCGGGGGAGGGGTTAACTATAATTCACCCCTCCACTTT.

The table lists this clone with a few counts. The chain is built from TRBV5-6 and TRBJ1-4; 7 bases line up with TRBD1. Per germline, CDR1 SGHDT and CDR2 YYEEEE. V was clipped by 4 bases and J by 5 bases; unmatched bases: 5. The CDR3 has 14 residues. CDR3 amino acids: CASSPGTVNEKLFF. In DNA, the CDR3 is TGTGCCAGCAGCCCCGGGACAGTGAATGAAAAACTGTTTTTT.

V is TRBV7-2 and J is TRBJ1-6, with TRBD1 as a possible D gene (6 bases). Trimming removed 2 bases from V and 9 bases from J, with 8 bases in between. The germline V gene has CDR1 SGHTA and CDR2 FQGNSA. CDR3 length equals 13 residues. CDR3: CASSLIRGSPLHF. The CDR3 coding sequence is TGTGCCAGCAGCTTAATCAGGGGTTCACCCCTCCACTTT.

This clone has more than one count but fewer than ten. The chain has TRBV6-4 and TRBJ1-1; maybe TRBD1 (5 bases). This CDR3 contains 13 residues. V lost 6 bases, J lost 1 base, and 9 bases lay in between. In germline, CDR1 is MRHNA, CDR2 SNTAGT. CDR3 protein: CASSATANTEAFF. Written as DNA, the CDR3 is TGTGCCAGCAGCGCGACAGCGAACACTGAAGCTTTCTTT.

This clone was found once. This chain uses TRBV4-1 with TRBJ2-5, with 14 bases that match TRBD2. This CDR3 spans 17 amino acids. The germline V gene has CDR1 MGHRA and CDR2 YSYEKL. After removal of 1 base from V and 3 bases from J, the junction contained 4 bases not matched to a gene. Here the CDR3 DNA reads TGCGCCAGCAGCCAAGGGACTAGCGGGGGGAGGAAAGAGACCCAGTACTTC. This sequence encodes CASSQGTSGGRKETQYF.

The chain links TRBV27 to TRBJ1-4, with D possibly matching TRBD1 (5 bases). CDR1 is MNHEY, CDR2 SMNVEV, per germline (reference sequence). This CDR3 region has 15 residues. V shed 0 bases and J shed 8 bases, with 13 bases lying between them. In nucleotides, the CDR3 is TGTGCCAGCAGTTTATCGATGGGGCGTACCGAAAAACTGTTTTTT. Translating it yields CASSLSMGRTEKLFF.

This clone appeared once. The chain has TRBV7-6 and TRBJ2-2; the D gene is possibly TRBD1 (5 bases). The CDR3 runs 17 residues. The germline gives CDR1 SGHVS, CDR2 FNYEAQ. V shed 0 bases and J shed 0 bases, with 11 bases lying between them. CDR3 sequence (DNA): TGTGCCAGCAGCTTAGCCCAGGGTGGTTCGAACACCGGGGAGCTGTTTTTT. Translating it yields CASSLAQGGSNTGELFF.

CDR3 in DNA: TGTGCCAGCAGCCTCGGGGGAGGGGGCTACGAGCAGTACTTC. Its translation: CASSLGGGGYEQYF. The rearrangement links TRBV28 to TRBJ2-7; D is perhaps TRBD2 (7 bases). Germline lookup yields CDR1 MDHEN and CDR2 SYDVKM. The CDR3 sequence is 14 residues long. V lost 6 bases and J lost 3, with 15 bases in between.

The chain links TRBV6-1 to TRBJ1-1; tentatively, D is TRBD1 (6 bases). The germline gives CDR1 MNHNS, CDR2 SASEGT. CDR3 length equals 15 residues. Between the trimmed V and J ends, which lost 1 base and 1 base, there was a span of 10 bases. CDR3 coding DNA: TGTGCCAGCAGTGAAGAAATACAGGGGAACACTGAAGCTTTCTTT. As protein: CASSEEIQGNTEAFF.

J is TRBJ2-2 and V is TRBV11-2, with 9 bases fitting TRBD1. Germline CDR1 reads SGHAT; CDR2 reads FQNNGV. This CDR3 has 14 residues. The V gene end was trimmed by 5 bases and the J gene end by 4 bases; junction bases not matched to a gene: 2. CDR3 sequence reads: CASSTGGGTGELFF. For the CDR3, the DNA is TGTGCCAGCAGCACAGGGGGCGGCACCGGGGAGCTGTTTTTT.

J is TRBJ1-2 and V is TRBV7-2, with 7 bases fitting TRBD1. Per the germline V gene, CDR1 is SGHTA and CDR2 is FQGNSA. The CDR3 contains 17 residues. Trimming took 6 bases from V and 4 from J; bases not matched to a gene: 17. CDR3 sequence: CASSLYREPGGGYGYTF. As DNA, the CDR3 is TGTGCCAGCAGTTTATATAGAGAGCCAGGGGGAGGCTATGGCTACACCTTC.

The gene calls are TRBV5-1 and TRBJ1-4, with D unresolved. Germline V gene data show CDR1 as SGHRS and CDR2 as YFSETQ. The CDR3 has 14 residues. Trimming took 0 bases from V and 5 from J, leaving 8 bases between them. The CDR3 here is CASSLDSLNEKLFF. DNA for the CDR3: TGCGCCAGCAGCTTGGACAGTTTGAATGAAAAACTGTTTTTT.

This chain uses TRBV4-1 with TRBJ2-6; 9 nucleotides agree with TRBD2. The germline V gene has CDR1 MGHRA and CDR2 YSYEKL. The V gene end was trimmed by 5 bases and the J gene end by 0 bases; junction bases not matched to a gene: 11. The CDR3 runs to 19 residues. Here the CDR3 DNA reads TGCGCCAGCAGCTTCCTCCTAGCGGGGATCGGCTCTGGGGCCAACGTCCTGACTTTC. This encodes CASSFLLAGIGSGANVLTF.

In its sample, this clone was seen a few times. V usage is TRBV5-8 and J usage is TRBJ1-2, with D tentatively TRBD1 (5 bases). This CDR3 spans 13 amino acids. V shed 3 bases and J shed 8 bases, with 14 bases lying between them. Germline CDR1 reads SGHTS; CDR2 reads YDEGEE. In DNA, the CDR3 is TGTGCCAGCAGCTACCCTGGTCAGGGCGGCTACACCTTC. Residues: CASSYPGQGGYTF.

This chain uses TRBV10-2 with TRBJ1-4, with D hard to call. Germline assignment: CDR1 WSHSY and CDR2 SAAADI. CDR3 length: 15 amino acids. The germline V and J ends were trimmed by 3 bases and 8 bases, with 16 bases remaining between them. CDR3 DNA: TGCGCCAGCAGTGAACCCGGCCAAGACGGGGAAAAACTGTTTTTT. Its translation is CASSEPGQDGEKLFF.

This chain joins TRBV7-9 and TRBJ2-5, with TRBD2 matching 7 bases. The CDR3 runs to 15 residues. V lost 4 bases and J lost 1; bases outside the gene matches: 6. The V gene's germline CDR1 is SEHNR and CDR2 FQNEAQ (reference sequence). CDR3 DNA: TGTGCCAGCAGCTATATGACTAGCCCCCAAGAGACCCAGTACTTC. Translated, it gives CASSYMTSPQETQYF.

This clone appeared a few times. This chain joins TRBV11-1 and TRBJ2-5; 10 nucleotides line up with TRBD1. V was pared by 4 bases and J by 6 bases, with 14 bases of the junction left unmatched. The CDR3 extends over 17 amino acids. Germline CDR1 is SGHAT and CDR2 is FQDESV (reference sequence). The CDR3: CASSSKPGTGAWKTQYF. DNA for the CDR3: TGTGCCAGCAGCTCCAAACCCGGGACAGGGGCTTGGAAGACCCAGTACTTC.

The rearrangement links TRBV29-1 to TRBJ2-3; 7 nucleotides match TRBD2. Trimming at V came to 7 bases and at J to 2 bases, leaving 6 bases not matched to a gene. Germline V lookup: CDR1 SQVTM, CDR2 ANQGSEA. The CDR3 spans 13 residues. The CDR3 sequence: CSGKAGVTDTQYF. The CDR3 nucleotides are TGCAGCGGTAAGGCGGGGGTCACAGATACGCAGTATTTT.

This chain connects TRBV5-6 to TRBJ1-6; possible D gene TRBD1, 5 bases. The CDR3 consists of 18 residues. CDR1 is SGHDT and CDR2 is YYEEEE in the germline V gene. With 3 bases removed from V and 0 bases from J, the gap between germline ends came to 16 bases. The chain's CDR3 is CASSWGGIQSSYNSPLHF. In DNA form, the CDR3 reads TGTGCCAGCAGCTGGGGGGGGATACAGAGCTCCTATAATTCACCCCTCCACTTT.

The chain carries TRBV6-4 and TRBJ2-3; 10 bases map to TRBD1. Germline values: CDR1 MRHNA, CDR2 SNTAGT. The V and J ends lost 5 bases and 2 bases, in that order; junction bases with no gene match: 4. This CDR3 contains 15 residues. As DNA, the CDR3 is TGTGCCAGCAGTCATGGGACAGGGGACACAGATACGCAGTATTTT. It is translated as CASSHGTGDTDTQYF.

The chain employs TRBV28 and TRBJ1-2; D unresolved. The germline V gene has CDR1 MDHEN and CDR2 SYDVKM. CDR3 length: 11 residues. Trimming pared 2 bases from V and 6 bases from J, leaving 4 bases between. CDR3 bases: TGTGCCAGCAGTTTAGCTAATGGCTACACCTTC. Translated, it gives CASSLANGYTF.

This chain joins TRBV7-9 and TRBJ2-2; TRBD2 matches 13 bases. The CDR3 has 19 residues. V lost 3 bases to trimming and J lost 2 bases; unmatched junction nucleotides: 9. The germline V gene encodes CDR1 SEHNR and CDR2 FQNEAQ (reference sequence). CDR3 DNA sequence: TGTGCCAGCAGCTTCCCCAGGACTAGCGGGGGAGATAACACCGGGGAGCTGTTTTTT. Translated: CASSFPRTSGGDNTGELFF.